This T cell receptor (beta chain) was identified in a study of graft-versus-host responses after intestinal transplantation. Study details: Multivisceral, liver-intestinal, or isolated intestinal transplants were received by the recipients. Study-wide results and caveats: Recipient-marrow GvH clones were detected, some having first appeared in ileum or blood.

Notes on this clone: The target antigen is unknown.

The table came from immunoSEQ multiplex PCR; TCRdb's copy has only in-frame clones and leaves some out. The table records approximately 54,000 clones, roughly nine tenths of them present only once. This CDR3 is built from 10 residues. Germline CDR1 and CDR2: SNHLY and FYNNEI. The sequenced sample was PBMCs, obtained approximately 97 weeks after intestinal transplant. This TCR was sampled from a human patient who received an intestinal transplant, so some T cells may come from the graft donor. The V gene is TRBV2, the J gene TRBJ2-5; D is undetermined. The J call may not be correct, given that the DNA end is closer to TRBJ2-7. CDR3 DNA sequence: TGTGCCAGCAACCTTTACGAGCAGTACTTC. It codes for CASNLYEQYF.